This T cell receptor (beta chain) originates from a study of blood T cells in healthy people across ages. The table lists this clonotype with a few counts. Its antigen remains unknown. Then a second PCR, running roughly 7 to 11 cycles, was carried out with a sample-barcoded 5' primer and a J-beta primer mix. Each CDR3 protein is one row after TCRdb ran MiXCR on the 5' RACE reads. The repertoire holds 1.5 million to 2 million distinct CDR3 sequences, with about two fifths as singletons. Healthy Caucasians from Russia aged about 6 to 90 served as donors. Every participating donor contributed around 9.5 milliliters of peripheral blood through a draw. In each sample, at least 6.5 million PBMCs were isolated. The V end lost 5 bases, the J end lost 6 bases, and 18 bases lay between the germline ends. CDR3 size: 15 residues. The germline V gene has CDR1 SGHTA and CDR2 FQGNSA. Study-level findings and limits: The study regarded diversity estimates from one million T cells as underestimates.

Sequencing was carried out using blood. The V and J genes are TRBV7-2 and TRBJ2-3; D not certain. This receptor was identified in a human donor in good health. The CDR3 spells CASSLSVVVGDTQYF. Here the CDR3 DNA reads TGTGCCAGCAGCCTCAGTGTAGTTGTGGGGGATACGCAGTATTTT.